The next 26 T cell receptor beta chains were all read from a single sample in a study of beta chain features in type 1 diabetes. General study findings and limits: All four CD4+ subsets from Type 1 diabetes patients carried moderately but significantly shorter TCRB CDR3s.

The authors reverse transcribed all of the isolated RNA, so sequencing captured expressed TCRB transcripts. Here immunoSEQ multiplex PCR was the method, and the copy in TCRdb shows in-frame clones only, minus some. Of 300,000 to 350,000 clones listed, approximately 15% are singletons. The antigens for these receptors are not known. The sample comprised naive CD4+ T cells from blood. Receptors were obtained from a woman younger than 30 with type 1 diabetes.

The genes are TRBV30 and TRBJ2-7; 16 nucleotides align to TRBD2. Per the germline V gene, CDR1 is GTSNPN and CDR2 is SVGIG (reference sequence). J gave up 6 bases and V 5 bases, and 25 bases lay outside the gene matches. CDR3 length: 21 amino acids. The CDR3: CAWRYPPPGLAGGLKAREQYV. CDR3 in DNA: TGTGCCTGGCGTTACCCCCCCCCGGGACTAGCGGGAGGGTTGAAGGCGCGCGAGCAGTACGTC.

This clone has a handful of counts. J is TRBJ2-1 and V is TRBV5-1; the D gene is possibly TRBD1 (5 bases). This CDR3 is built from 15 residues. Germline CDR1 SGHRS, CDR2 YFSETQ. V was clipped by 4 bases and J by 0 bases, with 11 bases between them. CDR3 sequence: CASSGASSSYNEQFF. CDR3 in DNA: TGCGCCAGCAGCGGGGCTTCAAGCTCCTACAATGAGCAGTTCTTC.

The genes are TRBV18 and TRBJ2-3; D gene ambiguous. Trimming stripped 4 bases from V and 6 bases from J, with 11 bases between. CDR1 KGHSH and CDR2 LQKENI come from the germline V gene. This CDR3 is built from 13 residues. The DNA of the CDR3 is TGTGCCAGCTCACGGAGTAAGGAGGATACGCAGTATTTT. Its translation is CASSRSKEDTQYF.

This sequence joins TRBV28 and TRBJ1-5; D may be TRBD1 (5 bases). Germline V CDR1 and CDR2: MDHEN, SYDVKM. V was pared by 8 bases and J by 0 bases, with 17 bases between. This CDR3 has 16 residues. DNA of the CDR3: TGTGCCAGCGACACCCCGCAGGGACTTAGCAATCAGCCCCAGCATTTT. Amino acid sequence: CASDTPQGLSNQPQHF.

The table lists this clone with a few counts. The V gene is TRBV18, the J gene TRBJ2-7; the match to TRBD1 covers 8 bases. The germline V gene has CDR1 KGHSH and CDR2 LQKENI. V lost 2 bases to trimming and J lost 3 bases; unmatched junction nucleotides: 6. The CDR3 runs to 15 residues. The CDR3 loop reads CASSPAAGGNYEQYF. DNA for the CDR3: TGTGCCAGCTCACCAGCGGCAGGGGGCAACTACGAGCAGTACTTC.

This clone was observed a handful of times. This chain's CDR3 is CASGPTGIGELFF. The CDR3 nucleotides read TGTGCTAGTGGCCCGACAGGGATCGGGGAGCTGTTTTTT. The chain recombines TRBV12-5 with TRBJ2-2; 7 bases map to TRBD1. J was trimmed by 7 bases and V by 6 bases; bases with no gene match: 5. Per germline, CDR1 LGHNT and CDR2 FRNRAP. This CDR3 has 13 residues.

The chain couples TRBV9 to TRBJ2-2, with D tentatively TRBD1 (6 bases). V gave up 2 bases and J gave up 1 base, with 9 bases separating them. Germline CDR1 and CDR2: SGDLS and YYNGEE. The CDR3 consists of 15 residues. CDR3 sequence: CASSVRTENTGELFF. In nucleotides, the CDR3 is TGTGCCAGCAGCGTTAGGACAGAGAACACCGGGGAGCTGTTTTTT.

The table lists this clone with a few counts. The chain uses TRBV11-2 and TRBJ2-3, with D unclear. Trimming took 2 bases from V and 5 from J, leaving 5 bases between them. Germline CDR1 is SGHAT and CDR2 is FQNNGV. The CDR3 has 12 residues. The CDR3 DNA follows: TGTGCCAGCAGCTTACGTCGAGATACGCAGTATTTT. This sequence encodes CASSLRRDTQYF. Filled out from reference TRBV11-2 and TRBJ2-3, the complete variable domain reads EAGVAQSPRYKIIEKRQSVAFWCNPISGHATLYWYQQILGQGPKLLIQFQNNGVVDDSQLPKDRFSAERLKGVDSTLKIQPAKLEDSAVYLCASSLRRDTQYFGPGTRLTVL.

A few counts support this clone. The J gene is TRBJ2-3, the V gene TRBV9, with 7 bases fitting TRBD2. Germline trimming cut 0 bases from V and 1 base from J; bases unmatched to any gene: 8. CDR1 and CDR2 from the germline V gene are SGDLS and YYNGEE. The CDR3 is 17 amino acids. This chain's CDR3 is CASSVAPTAGRTDTQYF. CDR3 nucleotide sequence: TGTGCCAGCAGCGTAGCTCCTACAGCGGGGCGCACAGATACGCAGTATTTT.

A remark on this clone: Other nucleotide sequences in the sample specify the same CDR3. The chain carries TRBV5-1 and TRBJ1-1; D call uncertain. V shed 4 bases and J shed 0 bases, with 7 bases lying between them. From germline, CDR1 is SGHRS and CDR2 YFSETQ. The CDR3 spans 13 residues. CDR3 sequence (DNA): TGCGCCAGCAGCCTAAGTTTGAACACTGAAGCTTTCTTT. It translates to CASSLSLNTEAFF.

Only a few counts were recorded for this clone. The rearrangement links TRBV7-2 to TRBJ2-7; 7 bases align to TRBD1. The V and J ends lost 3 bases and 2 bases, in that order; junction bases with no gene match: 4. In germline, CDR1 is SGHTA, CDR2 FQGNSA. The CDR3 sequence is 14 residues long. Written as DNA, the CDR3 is TGTGCCAGCAGCTTTACCAGGGGGACCTACGAGCAGTACTTC. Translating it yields CASSFTRGTYEQYF.

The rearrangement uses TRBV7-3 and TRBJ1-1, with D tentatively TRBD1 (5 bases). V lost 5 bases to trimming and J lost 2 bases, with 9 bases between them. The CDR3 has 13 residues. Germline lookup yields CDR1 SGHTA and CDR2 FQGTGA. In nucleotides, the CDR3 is TGTGCCAGCAGCGCGACAGTTAACACTGAAGCTTTCTTT. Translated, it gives CASSATVNTEAFF.

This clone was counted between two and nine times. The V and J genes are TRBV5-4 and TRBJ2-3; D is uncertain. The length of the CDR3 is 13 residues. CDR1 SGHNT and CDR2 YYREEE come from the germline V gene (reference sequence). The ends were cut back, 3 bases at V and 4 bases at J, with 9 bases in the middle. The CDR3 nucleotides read TGTGCCAGCAGCTCCTACGAGGCAGATACGCAGTATTTT. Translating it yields CASSSYEADTQYF.

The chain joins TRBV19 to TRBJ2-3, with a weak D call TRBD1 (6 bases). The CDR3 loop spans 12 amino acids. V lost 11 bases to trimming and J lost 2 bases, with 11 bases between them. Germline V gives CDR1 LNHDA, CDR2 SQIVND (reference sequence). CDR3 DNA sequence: TGTGCCTCGGGACATAACACAGATACGCAGTATTTT. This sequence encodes CASGHNTDTQYF.

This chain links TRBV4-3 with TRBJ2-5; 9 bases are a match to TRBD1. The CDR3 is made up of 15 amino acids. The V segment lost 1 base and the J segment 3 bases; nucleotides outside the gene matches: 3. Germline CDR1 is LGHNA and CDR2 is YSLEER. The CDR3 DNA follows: TGCGCCAGCAGCCAAGGACAGGGGGGAGAAGAGACCCAGTACTTC. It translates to CASSQGQGGEETQYF.

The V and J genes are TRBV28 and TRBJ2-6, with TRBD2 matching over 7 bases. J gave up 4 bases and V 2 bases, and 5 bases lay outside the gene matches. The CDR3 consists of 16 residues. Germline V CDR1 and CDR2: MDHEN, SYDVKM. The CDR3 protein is CASSLGEGTGANVLTF. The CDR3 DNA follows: TGTGCCAGCAGTTTAGGGGAGGGTACAGGGGCCAACGTCCTGACTTTC. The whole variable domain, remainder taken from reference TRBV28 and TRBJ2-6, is DVKVTQSSRYLVKRTGEKVFLECVQDMDHENMFWYRQDPGLGLRLIYFSYDVKMKEKGDIPEGYSVSREKKERFSLILESASTNQTSMYLCASSLGEGTGANVLTFGAGSRLTVL.

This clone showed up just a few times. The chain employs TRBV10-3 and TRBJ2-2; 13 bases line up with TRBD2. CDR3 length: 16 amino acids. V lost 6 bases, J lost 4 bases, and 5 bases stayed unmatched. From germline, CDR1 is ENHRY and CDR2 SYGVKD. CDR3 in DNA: TGTGCCATCAGACGGACTAGCGGGAGTGGCACCGGGGAGCTGTTTTTT. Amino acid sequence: CAIRRTSGSGTGELFF.

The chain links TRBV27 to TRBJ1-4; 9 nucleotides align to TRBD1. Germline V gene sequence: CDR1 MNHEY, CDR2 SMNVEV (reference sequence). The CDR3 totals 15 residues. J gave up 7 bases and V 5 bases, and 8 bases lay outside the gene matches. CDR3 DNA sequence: TGTGCCAGCAGTCCCGGGACAGGGAAAGGTGAAAAACTGTTTTTT. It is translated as CASSPGTGKGEKLFF.

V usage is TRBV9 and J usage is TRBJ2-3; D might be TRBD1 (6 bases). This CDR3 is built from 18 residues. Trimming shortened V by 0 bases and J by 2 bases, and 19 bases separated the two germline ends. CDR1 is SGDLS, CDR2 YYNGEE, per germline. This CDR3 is CASSVDPGTNHHTDTQYF. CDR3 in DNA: TGTGCCAGCAGCGTAGACCCCGGGACAAATCACCACACAGATACGCAGTATTTT.

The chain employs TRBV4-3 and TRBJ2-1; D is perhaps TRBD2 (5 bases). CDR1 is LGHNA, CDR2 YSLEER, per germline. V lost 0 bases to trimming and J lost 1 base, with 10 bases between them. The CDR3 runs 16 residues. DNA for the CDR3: TGCGCCAGCAGCCAAGATTTCCGGGAATCCTACAATGAGCAGTTCTTC. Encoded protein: CASSQDFRESYNEQFF.

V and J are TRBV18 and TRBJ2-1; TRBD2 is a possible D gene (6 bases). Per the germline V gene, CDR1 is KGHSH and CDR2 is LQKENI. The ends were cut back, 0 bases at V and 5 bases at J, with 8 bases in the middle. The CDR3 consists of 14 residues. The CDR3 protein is CASSPPQRDNEQFF. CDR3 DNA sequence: TGTGCCAGCTCACCACCGCAGCGGGACAATGAGCAGTTCTTC. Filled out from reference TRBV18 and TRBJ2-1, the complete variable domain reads NAGVMQNPRHLVRRRGQEARLRCSPMKGHSHVYWYRQLPEEGLKFMVYLQKENIIDESGMPKERFSAEFPKEGPSILRIQQVVRGDSAAYFCASSPPQRDNEQFFGPGTRLTVL.

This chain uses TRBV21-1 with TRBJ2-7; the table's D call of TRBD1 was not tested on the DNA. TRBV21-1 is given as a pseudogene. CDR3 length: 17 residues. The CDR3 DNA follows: TGTGCCAGCAGCACCCTATCCGGGACAGTGGGGGCTTACGAGCAGTACTTC. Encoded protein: CASSTLSGTVGAYEQYF.

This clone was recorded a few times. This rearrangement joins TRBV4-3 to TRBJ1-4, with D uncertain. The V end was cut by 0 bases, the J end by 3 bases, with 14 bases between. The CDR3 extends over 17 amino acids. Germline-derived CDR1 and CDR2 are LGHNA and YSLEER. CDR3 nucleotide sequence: TGCGCCAGCAGCCAAGATAGGCGTCCGGCGGCTAATGAAAAACTGTTTTTT. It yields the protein CASSQDRRPAANEKLFF.

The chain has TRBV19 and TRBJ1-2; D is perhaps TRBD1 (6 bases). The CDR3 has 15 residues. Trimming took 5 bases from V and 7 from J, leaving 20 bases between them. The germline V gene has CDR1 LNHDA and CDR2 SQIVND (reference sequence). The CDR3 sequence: CASSLTGQHSSGYTF. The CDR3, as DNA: TGTGCCAGTAGTTTGACCGGACAGCATTCGTCTGGCTACACCTTC.

The CDR3 is CASSLEPGLTLYEQYV. In DNA, the CDR3 is TGCGCCAGCAGCTTAGAACCGGGACTCACGCTCTACGAGCAGTACGTC. The chain uses TRBV5-1 and TRBJ2-7; D perhaps matches TRBD2 (6 bases). Germline V gives CDR1 SGHRS, CDR2 YFSETQ. V was clipped by 2 bases and J by 3 bases, with 18 bases between them. This CDR3 is 16 amino acids long.

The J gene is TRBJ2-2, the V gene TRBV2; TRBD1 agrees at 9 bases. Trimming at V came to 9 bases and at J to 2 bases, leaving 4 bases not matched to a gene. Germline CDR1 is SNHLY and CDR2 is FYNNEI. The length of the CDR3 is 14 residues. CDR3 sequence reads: CASTGGRNTGELFF. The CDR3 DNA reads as TGTGCCAGTACAGGGGGCCGAAACACCGGGGAGCTGTTTTTT.